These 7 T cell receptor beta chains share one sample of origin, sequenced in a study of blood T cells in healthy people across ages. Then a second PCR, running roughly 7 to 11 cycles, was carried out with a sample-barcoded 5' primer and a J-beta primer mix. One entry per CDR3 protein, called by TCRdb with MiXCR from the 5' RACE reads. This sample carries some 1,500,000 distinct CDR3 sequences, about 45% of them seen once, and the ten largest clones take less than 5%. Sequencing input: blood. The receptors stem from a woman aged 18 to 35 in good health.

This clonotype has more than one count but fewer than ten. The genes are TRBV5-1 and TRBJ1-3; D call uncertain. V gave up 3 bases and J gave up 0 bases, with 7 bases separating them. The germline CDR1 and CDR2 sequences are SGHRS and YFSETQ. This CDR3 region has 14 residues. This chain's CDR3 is CASSSRASGNTIYF. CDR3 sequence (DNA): TGCGCCAGCAGCTCCCGGGCCTCTGGAAACACCATATATTTT.

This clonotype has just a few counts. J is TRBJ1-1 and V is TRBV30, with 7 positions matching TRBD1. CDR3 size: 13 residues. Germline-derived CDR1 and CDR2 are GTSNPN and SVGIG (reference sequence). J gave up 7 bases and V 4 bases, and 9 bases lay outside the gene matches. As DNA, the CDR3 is TGTGCCTGGACAACAGGGGTTCGGAGTGAAGCTTTCTTT. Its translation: CAWTTGVRSEAFF. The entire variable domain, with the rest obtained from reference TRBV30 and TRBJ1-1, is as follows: SQTIHQWPATLVQPVGSPLSLECTVEGTSNPNLYWYRQAAGRGLQLLFYSVGIGQISSEVPQNLSASRPQDRQFILSSKKLLLSDSGFYLCAWTTGVRSEAFFGQGTRLTVV.

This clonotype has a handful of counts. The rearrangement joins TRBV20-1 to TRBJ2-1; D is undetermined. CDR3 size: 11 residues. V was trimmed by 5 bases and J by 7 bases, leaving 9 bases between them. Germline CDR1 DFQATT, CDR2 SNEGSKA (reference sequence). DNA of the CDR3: TGCAGTGCTGAGAATGGGAATGAGCAGTTCTTC. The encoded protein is CSAENGNEQFF.

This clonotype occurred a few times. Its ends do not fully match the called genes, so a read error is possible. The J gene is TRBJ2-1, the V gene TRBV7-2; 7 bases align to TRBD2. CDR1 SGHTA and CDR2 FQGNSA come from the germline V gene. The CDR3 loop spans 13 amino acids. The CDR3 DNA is TGTCCCAGCAGCCCAGGGACTACCAATGAGCAGTTCTTC. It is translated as CPSSPGTTNEQFF.

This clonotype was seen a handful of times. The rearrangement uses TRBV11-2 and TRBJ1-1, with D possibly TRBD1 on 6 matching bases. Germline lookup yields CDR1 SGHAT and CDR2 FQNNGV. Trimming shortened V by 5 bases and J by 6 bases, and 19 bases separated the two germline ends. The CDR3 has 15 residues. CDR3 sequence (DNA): TGTGCCAGCAGCCCGCGCCCAGGGGCCGGGGCTGAAGCTTTCTTT. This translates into CASSPRPGAGAEAFF.

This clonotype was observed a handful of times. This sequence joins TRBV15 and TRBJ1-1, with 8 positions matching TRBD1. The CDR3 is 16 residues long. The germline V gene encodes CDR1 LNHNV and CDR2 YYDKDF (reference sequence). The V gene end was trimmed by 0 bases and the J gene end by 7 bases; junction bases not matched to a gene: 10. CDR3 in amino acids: CATSRDPNRGYIEAFF. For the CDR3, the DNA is TGTGCCACCAGCAGAGATCCGAACAGGGGGTATATTGAAGCTTTCTTT.

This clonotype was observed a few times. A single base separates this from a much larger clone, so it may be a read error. The CDR3 DNA follows: TGCAGTGCTAGCGCTAGCGGACCTTCCTACGAGCAGTACTTC. Translated, it gives CSASASGPSYEQYF. This sequence joins TRBV20-1 and TRBJ2-7, with 7 positions matching TRBD2. Germline CDR1 reads DFQATT; CDR2 reads SNEGSKA (reference sequence). The CDR3 is made up of 14 amino acids. J was trimmed by 1 base and V by 3 bases; bases with no gene match: 6.